These 12 T cell receptor beta chains originate from one sample sequenced in a study of human T cells and chemical hapten exposure. Time point: healthy volunteer bleed at 6 weeks. The study extracted total RNA from unfractionated whole blood. TCRdb independently ran MiXCR on the RACE reads; one entry per CDR3 protein. The sample consists of under 90,000 distinct CDR3 sequences, 7% to 9% of them appearing once. The sample was whole blood. Every receptor here comes from a male donor in good health. Some clones in this sample may be carry-over from other donors' samples.

CDR3 sequence reads: CASSQDRQEDYGYTF. Here the CDR3 DNA reads TGCGCCAGCAGCCAAGACCGACAGGAAGACTATGGCTACACCTTC. The chain carries TRBV4-3 and TRBJ1-2; possible D gene TRBD1, 6 bases. The V gene lost 0 bases and the J gene lost 3 bases, with 11 bases spanning the gap. This CDR3 contains 15 residues. Per the germline V gene, CDR1 is LGHNA and CDR2 is YSLEER.

This sequence joins TRBV10-1 and TRBJ2-7; D gene unclear. Trimming pared 1 base from V and 1 base from J, leaving 5 bases between. The CDR3 is 13 amino acids. CDR1 and CDR2 from the germline V gene are WNHNN and SYGVQD (reference sequence). The CDR3 coding sequence is TGCGCCAGCAGTGAGTACAGATCCTACGAGCAGTACTTC. Amino acids: CASSEYRSYEQYF.

V and J are TRBV11-2 and TRBJ2-7; TRBD2 is a possible D gene (6 bases). The CDR3 runs to 15 residues. V lost 6 bases and J lost 0, with 15 bases in between. Germline V gene lookup returns CDR1 SGHAT and CDR2 FQNNGV. The CDR3 coding sequence is TGTGCCAGCAGTGACCAGCTAGCGTACTCCTACGAGCAGTACTTC. Its translation: CASSDQLAYSYEQYF.

The chain recombines TRBV7-2 with TRBJ2-3, with 7 bases identical to TRBD2. The CDR3 is 17 amino acids. Germline V lookup: CDR1 SGHTA, CDR2 FQGNSA. Trimming removed 1 base from V and 2 bases from J; junction bases left unmatched: 9. The chain's CDR3 is CASSLVGLETFTDTQYF. The CDR3 DNA reads as TGTGCCAGCAGCTTAGTAGGACTAGAAACTTTCACAGATACGCAGTATTTT. The full variable domain, with the rest looked up from reference TRBV7-2 and TRBJ2-3, is GAGVSQSPSNKVTEKGKDVELRCDPISGHTALYWYRQSLGQGLEFLIYFQGNSAPDKSGLPSDRFSAERTGGSVSTLTIQRTQQEDSAVYLCASSLVGLETFTDTQYFGPGTRLTVL.

V usage is TRBV10-3 and J usage is TRBJ2-3; possible D gene TRBD1, 6 bases. Looked up from germline, CDR1 is ENHRY and CDR2 is SYGVKD. The V end lost 6 bases, the J end lost 2 bases, and 12 bases lay between the germline ends. The CDR3 totals 14 residues. In DNA form, the CDR3 reads TGTGCCATCAGAGGTCGGGACAACACAGATACGCAGTATTTT. Translation gives CAIRGRDNTDTQYF.

In its sample, this clonotype was seen a few times. V gene TRBV4-1 combines with J gene TRBJ1-6; D unclear. V was shortened by 0 bases and J by 7 bases, with 7 bases between the two germline ends. The CDR3 is 14 amino acids. Germline V gives CDR1 MGHRA, CDR2 YSYEKL. Here the CDR3 DNA reads TGCGCCAGCAGCCAAGAAAACAGCAATTCACCCCTCCACTTT. Amino acids: CASSQENSNSPLHF.

This clonotype was counted between two and nine times. The chain is built from TRBV7-9 and TRBJ2-3; perhaps TRBD1 as D (6 bases). V dropped 6 bases and J dropped 5 bases, with 12 bases sitting between them. The CDR3 has 13 residues. Germline CDR1 is SEHNR and CDR2 is FQNEAQ (reference sequence). This CDR3 reads CASRPGTKDTQYF. For the CDR3, the DNA is TGTGCCAGCAGACCTGGGACAAAAGATACGCAGTATTTT.

The sample holds many counts of this clonotype. The chain carries TRBV6-2 or TRBV6-3 and TRBJ1-5; TRBD1 matches at 10 bases. Germline lookup yields CDR1 MNHEY and CDR2 SVGEGT. V dropped 2 bases and J dropped 13; count of bases not matched to a gene: 5. The CDR3 has 13 residues. The CDR3 reads CASSYRTGGSQHF. CDR3 DNA: TGTGCCAGCAGTTACCGGACAGGGGGGTCTCAGCATTTT.

This clonotype was picked up a small number of times. V gene TRBV5-5 combines with J gene TRBJ2-5; 9 bases fit TRBD1. CDR3 length equals 16 residues. The V segment lost 1 base and the J segment 1 base; nucleotides outside the gene matches: 5. Germline V gene data show CDR1 as SGHKS and CDR2 as YYEKEE (reference sequence). The CDR3 region has the DNA TGTGCCAGCAGCTTGTTCCTGACAGGGGGCCAAGAGACCCAGTACTTC. Encoded protein: CASSLFLTGGQETQYF.

The chain recombines TRBV5-1 with TRBJ2-1; TRBD2 agrees at 9 bases. CDR3 length equals 16 residues. Germline CDR1 and CDR2: SGHRS and YFSETQ. V lost 4 bases and J lost 5; bases outside the gene matches: 10. CDR3 sequence: CASSGAETSGNNEQFF. Here the CDR3 DNA reads TGCGCCAGCAGCGGCGCGGAGACTAGCGGAAACAATGAGCAGTTCTTC.

The table lists this clonotype with a few counts. Mismatch with germline at one junction end may stem from a read error. The V call is TRBV29-1, the J call TRBJ1-5; D is unresolved. Germline V CDR1 and CDR2: SQVTM, ANQGSEA. This CDR3 contains 14 residues. The CDR3 DNA follows: TGCAGCGTTGGAGGAGGGTACGGCAATCAGCCCCTGCATTTT. It codes for CSVGGGYGNQPLHF.

This clonotype was counted many times. The chain combines TRBV29-1 with TRBJ2-6; D is unresolved. V gave up 3 bases and J gave up 0 bases, with 3 bases separating them. From germline, CDR1 is SQVTM and CDR2 ANQGSEA. The CDR3 consists of 13 residues. In DNA, the CDR3 is TGCAGCGTTGACGTCTCTGGGGCCAACGTCCTGACTTTC. Translation gives CSVDVSGANVLTF. The variable domain in full, completed from reference TRBV29-1 and TRBJ2-6, reads SAVISQKPSRDICQRGTSLTIQCQVDSQVTMMFWYRQQPGQSLTLIATANQGSEATYESGFVIDKFPISRPNLTFSTLTVSNMSPEDSSIYLCSVDVSGANVLTFGAGSRLTVL.